This TCR beta chain comes out of a study of blood T cell repertoires in COVID-19. Using immunoSEQ multiplex PCR, the repertoire was profiled, and TCRdb retains in-frame clones only, with some absent. The sample holds about 480,000 clones, around 87% seen once. Trimming removed 6 bases at V and 4 bases at J, with 15 bases between. The CDR3 is made up of 15 amino acids. The germline V gene has CDR1 LNHDA and CDR2 SQIVND (reference sequence). In this sample, this clone turned up once. This sequence originates from a woman between 40 and 55 years old who had recovered from COVID-19. The chain uses TRBV19 and TRBJ2-2, with D possibly matching TRBD2 (6 bases). The sample was PBMCs or T cells enriched from blood (not recorded which). CDR3 protein: CASSQPTEGTGELFF. The DNA for the CDR3 is TGTGCCAGTAGCCAACCCACGGAGGGCACCGGGGAGCTGTTTTTT.